This T cell receptor (beta chain) is from a study of CD4 T cells in relation to SARS-CoV-2 and coronaviruses. Study-level results: Monoreactive clones expanded significantly more to SARS-CoV-2 than crossreactive clones did. In around 60% of donors, memory CD4+ clonotypes crossrecognized SARS-CoV-2 and at least one common cold coronavirus spike.

As regards this clone: Its matching antigen is unknown.

Data came from immunoSEQ multiplex PCR; TCRdb stores just in-frame clones and leaves some out. The table records 58,000 or so clones, about 91% of them present only once. The germline V and J ends were trimmed by 3 bases and 3 bases, with 10 bases remaining between them. Germline V lookup: CDR1 MGHDK, CDR2 SYGVNS. The CDR3 sequence is 14 residues long. The chain has TRBV25-1 and TRBJ2-3, with D perhaps TRBD1 (6 bases). The source of this sequence is an adult with COVID-19. Sequenced: naive CD4+ T cells from PBMCs. Subset in this sample: naive CD4+ T cells isolated by negative enrichment. CDR3 nucleotides: TGTGCCAGCAGTGACAGGGGCGGAACAGATACGCAGTATTTT. The encoded protein is CASSDRGGTDTQYF.